Shown below are 20 T cell receptor beta chains from a single sample sequenced in a study of human T cells and chemical hapten exposure (dated by TCRdb to the early 2020s). Preparation of the library involved 5' RACE. Sequencing relied on an Illumina MiSeq. TCRdb reprocessing: public reads trimmed at Q25 with fastp, clones called with MiXCR, in-frame beta chains kept. Identical CDR3 proteins give one entry, which carries the most common genes and DNA. The sample contains 130,000 or so distinct CDR3 sequences, roughly 4% of them found a single time. The top ten clonotypes cover over 1.1% of the sample. Total RNA was extracted from unfractionated whole blood that had been collected in Tempus Blood RNA tubes. The receptors were sampled from a female donor in good health.

Many counts were recorded for this clonotype. This rearrangement joins TRBV28 to TRBJ2-1; 9 bases match TRBD2. J was trimmed by 6 bases and V by 7 bases; bases with no gene match: 13. This CDR3 is 16 amino acids long. CDR1 is MDHEN, CDR2 SYDVKM, per germline. The DNA for the CDR3 is TGTGCCAGCACCCCAAAAGGGGCTAGCGGGGCCAATGAGCAGTTCTTC. This codes for CASTPKGASGANEQFF.

This clonotype has more than one count but fewer than ten. V usage is TRBV3-1 and J usage is TRBJ1-1; TRBD1 might be the D (6 bases). Trimming pared 7 bases from V and 0 bases from J, leaving 21 bases between. CDR3 size: 17 residues. Looked up from germline, CDR1 is LGHDT and CDR2 is YNNKEL (reference sequence). CDR3 bases: TGTGCCAGCATGGGGCTTACGGGGACACGTCTGAACACTGAAGCTTTCTTT. Translating gives CASMGLTGTRLNTEAFF.

The chain has TRBV11-2 and TRBJ2-1; the D is unclear. The V and J ends lost 0 bases and 8 bases respectively, with 8 bases between them. The CDR3 sequence is 13 residues long. CDR1 and CDR2 (germline): SGHAT, FQNNGV. CDR3 sequence reads: CASSLDREDEQFF. The CDR3 nucleotides read TGTGCCAGCAGCTTAGATCGTGAGGATGAGCAGTTCTTC. The complete variable domain, with remaining parts taken from reference TRBV11-2 and TRBJ2-1, reads EAGVAQSPRYKIIEKRQSVAFWCNPISGHATLYWYQQILGQGPKLLIQFQNNGVVDDSQLPKDRFSAERLKGVDSTLKIQPAKLEDSAVYLCASSLDREDEQFFGPGTRLTVL.

Worth noting for this clonotype: A much bigger clone sits one base away, suggesting this may be a read error. J is TRBJ1-1 and V is TRBV3-1, with D possibly being TRBD1 (5 bases). Germline V gene data show CDR1 as LGHDT and CDR2 as YNNKEL (reference sequence). The CDR3 spans 15 residues. The CDR3 DNA reads TGTGCCAGCGGCCAAGCAGGGAATCGGGACACTGAAGCTTTCTTT. This sequence encodes CASGQAGNRDTEAFF. The full variable domain, rest sourced from reference TRBV3-1 and TRBJ1-1, is DTAVSQTPKYLVTQMGNDKSIKCEQNLGHDTMYWYKQDSKKFLKIMFSYNNKELIINETVPNRFSPKSPDKAHLNLHINSLELGDSAVYFCASGQAGNRDTEAFFGQGTRLTVV.

This chain connects TRBV29-1 to TRBJ2-1, with 11 bases lining up with TRBD2. The V gene end was trimmed by 5 bases and the J gene end by 3 bases; junction bases not matched to a gene: 9. This CDR3 is 16 amino acids long. Germline CDR1 SQVTM, CDR2 ANQGSEA. This chain's CDR3 is CSVLKQTSGIYNEQFF. The DNA for the CDR3 is TGCAGCGTTCTAAAGCAGACTAGCGGGATCTACAATGAGCAGTTCTTC.

In this sample, this clonotype turned up a few times. This CDR3 reads CASSETGDNYGYTF. The DNA for the CDR3 is TGTGCCAGCAGCGAGACAGGGGATAACTATGGCTACACCTTC. This chain uses TRBV5-6 with TRBJ1-2; 8 positions match TRBD1. The CDR3 is made up of 14 amino acids. V dropped 4 bases and J dropped 1; count of bases not matched to a gene: 3. Germline V gene lookup returns CDR1 SGHDT and CDR2 YYEEEE.

This clonotype showed up many times. The V and J genes are TRBV12-5 and TRBJ2-5; 7 bases match TRBD1. The CDR3 is made up of 12 amino acids. Germline lookup yields CDR1 LGHNT and CDR2 FRNRAP. The J segment lost 9 bases and the V segment lost 1 base, leaving 2 bases of the junction unmatched. The CDR3 region has the DNA TGTGCTAGTGGTTTGGGACAGGGTTCCCAGTACTTC. This gives the protein CASGLGQGSQYF.

This clonotype was observed at least ten times. The chain uses TRBV6-5 and TRBJ1-4, with unresolved D. There are 15 residues in the CDR3. V gave up 2 bases and J gave up 3 bases, with 10 bases separating them. Germline loops: CDR1 MNHEY, CDR2 SVGAGI. The CDR3 is CASSYLGRSNEKLFF. CDR3 nucleotide sequence: TGTGCCAGCAGTTACCTCGGACGGTCTAATGAAAAACTGTTTTTT.

The sample holds a few counts of this clonotype. The chain is built from TRBV12-3 or TRBV12-4 and TRBJ1-5, with 8 nucleotides matching TRBD1. CDR3 length: 15 residues. The V segment lost 5 bases and the J segment 2 bases; nucleotides outside the gene matches: 5. CDR3 amino acids: CASSVQGARNQPQHF. CDR3 coding DNA: TGTGCCAGCAGTGTCCAGGGGGCTCGCAATCAGCCCCAGCATTTT.

This clonotype has at least ten counts. The germline gene is not matched at one end of the junction; a read error may be the cause. The chain employs TRBV27 and TRBJ2-3, with D possibly being TRBD1 (6 bases). The CDR3 has 17 residues. Germline-derived CDR1 and CDR2 are MNHEY and SMNVEV (reference sequence). In DNA, the CDR3 is TGCGCCACTCATCGGTGGGCACAGGGCGACAGCACAGATACGCAGTATTTT. As protein: CATHRWAQGDSTDTQYF.

The sample holds a few counts of this clonotype. The V and J genes are TRBV3-1 and TRBJ2-3, with D perhaps TRBD2 (6 bases). The ends were cut back, 2 bases at V and 1 base at J, with 10 bases in the middle. The CDR3 spans 15 residues. Per the germline V gene, CDR1 is LGHDT and CDR2 is YNNKEL (reference sequence). CDR3 DNA: TGTGCCAGCAGCCAACCGACGGGGGGCACAGATACGCAGTATTTT. It codes for CASSQPTGGTDTQYF.

At least ten counts were recorded for this clonotype. The chain employs TRBV7-2 and TRBJ1-5; 7 nucleotides agree with TRBD1. CDR3 length: 13 amino acids. Germline-derived CDR1 and CDR2 are SGHTA and FQGNSA. Trimming removed 7 bases from V and 2 bases from J; junction bases left unmatched: 2. CDR3 sequence reads: CASNTGGNQPQHF. The CDR3 coding sequence is TGTGCCAGCAACACAGGGGGCAATCAGCCCCAGCATTTT.

This clonotype was observed many times. The chain links TRBV28 to TRBJ2-3; TRBD1 matches 7 bases. CDR1 is MDHEN, CDR2 SYDVKM, per germline. J lost 2 bases, V lost 4 bases, and 9 bases had no gene match. CDR3 length: 16 amino acids. Here the CDR3 reads CASSSGTDSDTDTQYF. As DNA, the CDR3 is TGTGCCAGCAGTTCCGGGACAGACTCCGACACAGATACGCAGTATTTT. Combining the CDR3 with reference TRBV28 and TRBJ2-3 gives the whole variable domain DVKVTQSSRYLVKRTGEKVFLECVQDMDHENMFWYRQDPGLGLRLIYFSYDVKMKEKGDIPEGYSVSREKKERFSLILESASTNQTSMYLCASSSGTDSDTDTQYFGPGTRLTVL.

This clonotype was seen repeatedly, ten times or more. J is TRBJ2-1 and V is TRBV7-8, with D hard to call. CDR1 and CDR2 from the germline V gene are SGHVS and FQNEAQ. This CDR3 comprises 11 residues. Trimming took 5 bases from V and 8 from J, leaving 7 bases between them. Here the CDR3 DNA reads TGTGCCAGCAGCGCTGGGGATGAGCAGTTCTTC. Translating gives CASSAGDEQFF.

J is TRBJ2-7 and V is TRBV15, with D possibly matching TRBD1 (5 bases). Per germline, CDR1 LNHNV and CDR2 YYDKDF (reference sequence). The CDR3 length is 14 residues. The ends were cut back, 4 bases at V and 3 bases at J, with 13 bases in the middle. CDR3 bases: TGTGCCACCAGCAAAATGGGGCCCGTCTACGAGCAGTACTTC. This translates into CATSKMGPVYEQYF.

Many counts were recorded for this clonotype. This chain joins TRBV28 and TRBJ1-4; D gene unclear. V was pared by 1 base and J by 2 bases, with 8 bases between. Germline CDR1 MDHEN, CDR2 SYDVKM. This CDR3 comprises 15 residues. CDR3 sequence: CASSLLVSTNEKLFF. The CDR3 bases are TGTGCCAGCAGTTTATTGGTGTCTACTAATGAAAAACTGTTTTTT.

This clonotype was seen a few times. This may come from a read error, since a much larger clone is one base off. The V gene is TRBV20-1, the J gene TRBJ1-2; D is uncertain. The CDR3 extends over 15 amino acids. CDR1 is DFQATT, CDR2 SNEGSKA, per germline (reference sequence). CDR3 loop: CSARDSGSTGYGDTF. CDR3 bases: TGCAGTGCTAGAGATTCGGGCAGCACGGGCTATGGCGACACCTTC.

Many counts were recorded for this clonotype. The chain is built from TRBV18 and TRBJ1-1; the D is unclear. CDR3 length: 15 amino acids. Germline CDR1 KGHSH, CDR2 LQKENI. V lost 5 bases, J lost 9 bases, and 22 bases lay in between. The CDR3 spells CASSAGDGYLVKAFF. The CDR3, as DNA: TGTGCCAGCTCAGCCGGTGACGGCTACCTCGTAAAAGCTTTCTTT.

This clonotype was counted many times. V and J are TRBV13 and TRBJ2-2; 10 bases match TRBD2. CDR1 and CDR2 from the germline V gene are PRHDT and FYEKMQ (reference sequence). The V segment lost 0 bases and the J segment 2 bases; nucleotides outside the gene matches: 3. The CDR3 sequence is 17 residues long. The CDR3 reads CASSLGLAGTNTGELFF. CDR3 sequence (DNA): TGTGCCAGCAGCTTAGGACTAGCGGGGACAAACACCGGGGAGCTGTTTTTT. Drawing the rest from reference TRBV13 and TRBJ2-2, the complete variable domain is AAGVIQSPRHLIKEKRETATLKCYPIPRHDTVYWYQQGPGQDPQFLISFYEKMQSDKGSIPDRFSAQQFSDYHSELNMSSLELGDSALYFCASSLGLAGTNTGELFFGEGSRLTVL.

This clonotype was seen ten or more times. The chain couples TRBV30 to TRBJ1-5, with 11 bases that match TRBD1. This CDR3 is 15 amino acids long. The germline V gene encodes CDR1 GTSNPN and CDR2 SVGIG (reference sequence). The V segment lost 1 base and the J segment 4 bases; nucleotides outside the gene matches: 3. CDR3 amino acids: CAWSDGTGGNQPQHF. The CDR3, as DNA: TGTGCCTGGAGTGACGGGACAGGGGGTAATCAGCCCCAGCATTTT.